A single sample is the source of the 27 T cell receptor beta chains below, sequenced in a study of Ad26.COV2.S vaccination and SARS-CoV-2 variants. The table came from immunoSEQ multiplex PCR; TCRdb's copy has only in-frame clones and leaves some out. The sample records approximately 140,000 clones, about nine tenths being singletons. Sequenced material: peripheral blood, taken after recovery from COVID-19. All receptors come from a human donor who had recovered from COVID-19.

This chain uses TRBV30 with TRBJ1-1; D possibly corresponds to TRBD1 (6 bases). CDR1 is GTSNPN and CDR2 is SVGIG in the germline V gene (reference sequence). The CDR3 is 15 residues long. Trimming removed 4 bases at V and 0 bases at J, with 15 bases between. The CDR3 reads CAWKVEGGVNTEAFF. The CDR3 nucleotides read TGTGCCTGGAAGGTCGAGGGGGGCGTGAACACTGAAGCTTTCTTT. The full variable domain, rest sourced from reference TRBV30 and TRBJ1-1, is SQTIHQWPATLVQPVGSPLSLECTVEGTSNPNLYWYRQAAGRGLQLLFYSVGIGQISSEVPQNLSASRPQDRQFILSSKKLLLSDSGFYLCAWKVEGGVNTEAFFGQGTRLTVV.

The chain has TRBV7-2 and TRBJ2-3, with 7 positions matching TRBD2. Germline CDR1 reads SGHTA; CDR2 reads FQGNSA. CDR3 length: 15 residues. J gave up 1 base and V 1 base, and 2 bases lay outside the gene matches. The CDR3, as DNA: TGTGCCAGCAGCTTAGATAGCGGGCGCACAGATACGCAGTATTTT. Translating gives CASSLDSGRTDTQYF.

The CDR3, as DNA: TGTGCCAGCAGCCCGGGGGGACTAGCATCTGGGGAGCAGTTCTTC. It codes for CASSPGGLASGEQFF. The chain has TRBV11-3 and TRBJ2-1; TRBD2 matches at 9 bases. Germline CDR1 and CDR2: SGHNT and YENEEA. This CDR3 has 15 residues. After removal of 5 bases from V and 10 bases from J, the junction contained 12 bases not matched to a gene.

The V call is TRBV7-9, the J call TRBJ1-2, with a weak D call TRBD1 (5 bases). The V and J ends lost 7 bases and 4 bases respectively, with 13 bases between them. Per the germline V gene, CDR1 is SEHNR and CDR2 is FQNEAQ (reference sequence). This CDR3 is built from 13 residues. In DNA, the CDR3 is TGTGCCAGCACCGGGACGGGACCCTATGGCTACACCTTC. It specifies CASTGTGPYGYTF.

The V and J genes are TRBV9 and TRBJ1-2; a weak D match, TRBD1 (6 bases). The CDR3 covers 13 residues. Trimming removed 3 bases at V and 3 bases at J, with 9 bases between. Germline values: CDR1 SGDLS, CDR2 YYNGEE. CDR3 bases: TGTGCCAGCAGCGCACAGGGAGACTATGGCTACACCTTC. Amino acid sequence: CASSAQGDYGYTF.

This rearrangement joins TRBV20-1 to TRBJ2-7; tentatively, D is TRBD1 or TRBD2 (6 bases each). Deletions cut 3 bases from V and 5 bases from J, with 17 bases between. The length of the CDR3 is 14 residues. Germline V gene data show CDR1 as DFQATT and CDR2 as SNEGSKA (reference sequence). Written as DNA, the CDR3 is TGCAGTGCTAGTACGAACAGGGACTTTGACGAGCAGTACTTC. Translating it yields CSASTNRDFDEQYF.

V usage is TRBV20-1 and J usage is TRBJ2-2; D remains ambiguous. The CDR3 is 11 amino acids. Germline V CDR1 and CDR2: DFQATT, SNEGSKA (reference sequence). V was cut by 6 bases and J by 7 bases, with 9 bases left in between. The CDR3 protein is CSALFYGELFF. The CDR3, as DNA: TGCAGTGCCTTATTCTACGGGGAGCTGTTTTTT.

The CDR3 here is CASDRRGGNTGELFF. The CDR3 DNA follows: TGTGCCAGCGATCGGCGGGGGGGCAACACCGGGGAGCTGTTTTTT. V gene TRBV2 combines with J gene TRBJ2-2; TRBD2 matches 9 bases. J gave up 2 bases and V 8 bases, and 6 bases lay outside the gene matches. Germline V CDR1 and CDR2: SNHLY, FYNNEI. The CDR3 loop spans 15 amino acids.

This clone was detected only once. DNA of the CDR3: TGCGCCAGCAGCCAAGAGTTGCAAGCGGGGAGTGTCCCCTACGAGCAGTACTTC. Residues: CASSQELQAGSVPYEQYF. The gene calls are TRBV4-3 and TRBJ2-7; 7 bases are a match to TRBD2. Looked up from germline, CDR1 is LGHNA and CDR2 is YSLEER. With V trimmed by 0 bases and J by 2 bases, 13 bases remained unmatched. This CDR3 is 18 amino acids long.

This chain joins TRBV6-1 and TRBJ1-6; D remains unclear. V was shortened by 3 bases and J by 9 bases, with 15 bases between the two germline ends. The CDR3 covers 15 residues. Germline V gives CDR1 MNHNS, CDR2 SASEGT. The CDR3 loop is CASSESTSRGSPLHF. The CDR3 region has the DNA TGTGCCAGCAGTGAGAGTACCTCCCGGGGTTCACCCCTCCACTTT.

The chain carries TRBV25-1 and TRBJ2-2; D perhaps matches TRBD1 (6 bases). This CDR3 contains 16 residues. Looked up from germline, CDR1 is MGHDK and CDR2 is SYGVNS. Trimming left V 2 bases short and J 2 bases short, with 12 bases between. CDR3 region: CASSEGGRGNTGELFF. The CDR3 nucleotides read TGTGCCAGCAGTGAAGGTGGCAGGGGAAACACCGGGGAGCTGTTTTTT.

The chain joins TRBV9 to TRBJ2-5, with TRBD1 matching 7 bases. V was clipped by 4 bases and J by 0 bases; unmatched bases: 6. This CDR3 region has 15 residues. The V gene's germline CDR1 is SGDLS and CDR2 YYNGEE. CDR3 protein: CASSQGVKYQETQYF. CDR3 bases: TGTGCCAGCAGCCAGGGGGTCAAATACCAAGAGACCCAGTACTTC.

The chain is built from TRBV9 and TRBJ2-1, with 8 nucleotides matching TRBD1. Per germline, CDR1 SGDLS and CDR2 YYNGEE. The junction had 16 bases not matched to a gene; V was cut back by 0 bases and J by 14 bases. This CDR3 comprises 16 residues. CDR3 sequence reads: CASSVVEGIDRGEEFF. The DNA for the CDR3 is TGTGCCAGCAGCGTAGTTGAGGGGATAGACAGGGGTGAAGAGTTCTTC. Looking up the rest from reference TRBV9 and TRBJ2-1 gives the full variable domain: DSGVTQTPKHLITATGQRVTLRCSPRSGDLSVYWYQQSLDQGLQFLIQYYNGEERAKGNILERFSAQQFPDLHSELNLSSLELGDSALYFCASSVVEGIDRGEEFFGPGTRLTVL.

The chain recombines TRBV3-1 (or the pseudogene TRBV3-2) with TRBJ1-2; no clear D. This CDR3 has 13 amino acids. The V end lost 5 bases, the J end lost 6 bases, and 13 bases lay between the germline ends. Looked up from germline, CDR1 is LGHDT and CDR2 is YNNKEL (reference sequence). Written as DNA, the CDR3 is TGTGCCAGCAGCGGTGGGTGGGGTAATGGCTACACCTTC. Its translation: CASSGGWGNGYTF.

V is TRBV28 and J is TRBJ2-7, with D possibly being TRBD1 (8 bases). The CDR3 spans 16 residues. The germline V gene has CDR1 MDHEN and CDR2 SYDVKM. V dropped 3 bases and J dropped 5 bases, with 20 bases sitting between them. CDR3 in DNA: TGTGCCAGCAGTTTGCCGGGAACAGGGGGGGACCACGAGCAGTACTTC. This encodes CASSLPGTGGDHEQYF.

The CDR3 DNA reads as TGTGCCAGCAGTCCCTCCAGGGTGCAGCCCCAGCATTTT. It translates to CASSPSRVQPQHF. The rearrangement joins TRBV27 to TRBJ1-5, with D perhaps matching TRBD1 (5 bases). Germline-derived CDR1 and CDR2 are MNHEY and SMNVEV (reference sequence). The CDR3 totals 13 residues. V shed 5 bases and J shed 7 bases, with 12 bases lying between them.

V gene TRBV7-9 combines with J gene TRBJ2-3; D is ambiguous. The germline V and J ends were trimmed by 2 bases and 5 bases, with 8 bases remaining between them. Germline CDR1 SEHNR, CDR2 FQNEAQ (reference sequence). This CDR3 is 13 amino acids long. The CDR3 bases are TGTGCCAGCAGCTTAATTCCCCGAGATACGCAGTATTTT. Residues: CASSLIPRDTQYF.

The CDR3 is CASSWGRAYEQYF. CDR3 DNA sequence: TGTGCCAGCAGTTGGGGGCGGGCCTACGAGCAGTACTTC. The chain joins TRBV12-3 or TRBV12-4 to TRBJ2-7, with D tentatively TRBD1 (6 bases). Trimming cost V 4 bases and J 2 bases, with 9 bases left between them. This CDR3 is built from 13 residues.

In this sample, this clone turned up once. The chain uses TRBV7-2 and TRBJ1-2; a possible D gene is TRBD1 (5 bases). Germline CDR1 reads SGHTA; CDR2 reads FQGNSA. V lost 5 bases and J lost 6, with 19 bases in between. There are 15 residues in the CDR3. The CDR3 DNA follows: TGTGCCAGCAGCAAAATTGTAGTCGGGGACCATGGCTACACCTTC. This gives the protein CASSKIVVGDHGYTF.

This rearrangement joins TRBV19 to TRBJ2-1, with TRBD2 as a possible D gene (5 bases). With 4 bases removed from V and 2 bases from J, the gap between germline ends came to 15 bases. Germline lookup yields CDR1 LNHDA and CDR2 SQIVND (reference sequence). The CDR3 has 16 amino acids. CDR3 in DNA: TGTGCCAGTAGTACCCAAGCCGGGGTCCCCTACAATGAGCAGTTCTTC. This gives the protein CASSTQAGVPYNEQFF.

The rearrangement uses TRBV12-3 or TRBV12-4 and TRBJ1-2, with D maybe TRBD1 (6 bases). The CDR3 consists of 13 residues. V shed 4 bases and J shed 7 bases, with 13 bases lying between them. The CDR3 region has the DNA TGTGCCAGCAGTTACGTGGGGGCATTTGGCTACACCTTC. It specifies CASSYVGAFGYTF.

The CDR3 DNA reads as TGTGCCAGCAGCTTAGGCGGGGGGGGCCCTGAGTACTTC. Protein product: CASSLGGGGPEYF. This sequence joins TRBV11-2 and TRBJ2-4, with TRBD2 matching over 9 bases. Germline CDR1 SGHAT, CDR2 FQNNGV. The CDR3 is 13 residues long. The V segment lost 1 base and the J segment 14 bases; nucleotides outside the gene matches: 6.

This clone was observed many times. This chain links TRBV5-1 with TRBJ2-1; D possibly corresponds to TRBD1 (6 bases). With 4 bases removed from V and 9 bases from J, the gap between germline ends came to 20 bases. CDR3 length equals 15 residues. Germline loops: CDR1 SGHRS, CDR2 YFSETQ. The CDR3 bases are TGCGCCAGCAGCGAACCTCCGGGACAAAACAGTGAGCAGTTCTTC. Translation: CASSEPPGQNSEQFF.

The chain combines TRBV18 with TRBJ2-4, with D possibly matching TRBD1 (6 bases). CDR3 size: 13 residues. Trimming pared 4 bases from V and 8 bases from J, leaving 12 bases between. CDR1 and CDR2 (germline): KGHSH, LQKENI. In DNA form, the CDR3 reads TGTGCCAGCTCACATTCAGGGGACGACATTCAGTACTTC. Its protein is CASSHSGDDIQYF.

The chain links TRBV28 to TRBJ1-6, with D unresolved. The germline V gene encodes CDR1 MDHEN and CDR2 SYDVKM. Trimming removed 7 bases from V and 13 bases from J, with 14 bases in between. The CDR3 has 12 amino acids. Here the CDR3 reads CASTPRRMPLHF. CDR3 coding DNA: TGTGCCAGCACCCCCCGCAGGATGCCCCTCCACTTT. The whole variable domain, filled in from reference TRBV28 and TRBJ1-6, reads DVKVTQSSRYLVKRTGEKVFLECVQDMDHENMFWYRQDPGLGLRLIYFSYDVKMKEKGDIPEGYSVSREKKERFSLILESASTNQTSMYLCASTPRRMPLHFGNGTRLTVT.

This rearrangement joins TRBV28 to TRBJ1-5, with D unclear. The germline gives CDR1 MDHEN, CDR2 SYDVKM. The CDR3 runs 15 residues. The V end lost 1 base, the J end lost 9 bases, and 16 bases lay between the germline ends. DNA for the CDR3: TGTGCCAGCAGTTTATCCGACACCCTCGGTGGGCCCCAGCATTTT. It encodes CASSLSDTLGGPQHF. Combining the CDR3 with reference TRBV28 and TRBJ1-5 gives the whole variable domain DVKVTQSSRYLVKRTGEKVFLECVQDMDHENMFWYRQDPGLGLRLIYFSYDVKMKEKGDIPEGYSVSREKKERFSLILESASTNQTSMYLCASSLSDTLGGPQHFGDGTRLSIL.

The genes are TRBV18 and TRBJ1-3; D is unresolved. This CDR3 region has 13 residues. Germline V gene sequence: CDR1 KGHSH, CDR2 LQKENI. The V end was cut by 6 bases, the J end by 7 bases, with 13 bases between. CDR3 sequence (DNA): TGTGCCAGCTCGGCCGCATCGCTGAACACCATATATTTT. It specifies CASSAASLNTIYF.